The next 16 T cell receptor beta chains were all read from a single sample in a study of control samples from healthy donors and cancer patients. The method was immunoSEQ multiplex PCR; TCRdb's version includes in-frame clones alone and lacks a portion of them. The table has around 120,000 clones, about 93% seen once. The sample comprised PBMCs. The origin of the receptors is a middle-aged man with head and neck cancer.

V and J are TRBV15 and TRBJ1-4; possibly TRBD1 for D (5 bases). Trimming took off 0 bases at V and 7 bases at J, with 12 bases between the two ends. The length of the CDR3 is 15 residues. Germline V gene lookup returns CDR1 LNHNV and CDR2 YYDKDF (reference sequence). CDR3 bases: TGTGCCACCAGCAGAGATCGGGGGGGAGGTGAAAAACTGTTTTTT. Residues: CATSRDRGGGEKLFF.

This rearrangement joins TRBV7-8 to TRBJ2-3, with D unresolved. CDR3 length: 15 residues. The germline CDR1 and CDR2 sequences are SGHVS and FQNEAQ. The ends were cut back, 0 bases at V and 0 bases at J, with 7 bases in the middle. The CDR3 nucleotides are TGTGCCAGCAGCTTAGCTCCCGGAAGCACAGATACGCAGTATTTT. This translates into CASSLAPGSTDTQYF. Using reference TRBV7-8 and TRBJ2-3 for the parts outside the CDR3, the full variable domain is GAGVSQSPRYKVAKRGQDVALRCDPISGHVSLFWYQQALGQGPEFLTYFQNEAQLDKSGLPSDRFFAERPEGSVSTLKIQRTQQEDSAVYLCASSLAPGSTDTQYFGPGTRLTVL.

This chain connects TRBV5-5 to TRBJ2-3; TRBD2 matches 15 bases. This CDR3 is 18 amino acids long. Per the germline V gene, CDR1 is SGHKS and CDR2 is YYEKEE (reference sequence). Trimming removed 4 bases from V and 1 base from J; junction bases left unmatched: 7. Written as DNA, the CDR3 is TGTGCCAGCAGCACGGGGACTAGCGGGGGGACGGGCACAGATACGCAGTATTTT. Protein sequence: CASSTGTSGGTGTDTQYF.

This clone was recorded once. The chain uses TRBV5-6 and TRBJ1-6; TRBD1 aligns across 7 bases. Germline V lookup: CDR1 SGHDT, CDR2 YYEEEE. The junction had 3 bases not matched to a gene; V was cut back by 0 bases and J by 6 bases. This CDR3 spans 15 amino acids. The CDR3 reads CASSLVGTANSPLHF. CDR3 in DNA: TGTGCCAGCAGCTTGGTTGGGACAGCTAATTCACCCCTCCACTTT.

The rearrangement joins TRBV6-5 to TRBJ2-2; the D is unclear. V shed 2 bases and J shed 4 bases, with 8 bases lying between them. Germline lookup yields CDR1 MNHEY and CDR2 SVGAGI. The CDR3 sequence is 14 residues long. CDR3: CASSYVWTTGELFF. In DNA form, the CDR3 reads TGTGCCAGCAGTTACGTTTGGACCACCGGGGAGCTGTTTTTT.

The chain recombines TRBV5-1 with TRBJ2-7, with D tentatively TRBD2 (6 bases). The V end lost 5 bases, the J end lost 4 bases, and 19 bases lay between the germline ends. This CDR3 comprises 15 residues. The V gene's germline CDR1 is SGHRS and CDR2 YFSETQ. This CDR3 is CASSPRPRGIYEQYF. The CDR3 DNA follows: TGCGCCAGCAGTCCGAGACCGCGGGGTATATACGAGCAGTACTTC.

The chain has TRBV10-1 and TRBJ2-7, with 7 bases identical to TRBD1. The CDR3 loop spans 17 amino acids. J lost 2 bases, V lost 6 bases, and 16 bases had no gene match. Germline CDR1 reads WNHNN; CDR2 reads SYGVQD (reference sequence). The CDR3 nucleotides read TGCGCCAGCAGCCCCCGGGACAGTAACCTATGGACCTACGAGCAGTACTTC. Encoded protein: CASSPRDSNLWTYEQYF.

The CDR3 DNA sequence: TGTGCCAGCAGCCCCTGGGGGGGGCAGAGGGAGACCCAGTACTTC. It encodes CASSPWGGQRETQYF. The V gene is TRBV5-5, the J gene TRBJ2-5, with D possibly TRBD2 on 7 matching bases. The CDR3 loop spans 15 amino acids. The germline gives CDR1 SGHKS, CDR2 YYEKEE (reference sequence). Trimming took 4 bases from V and 5 from J, leaving 18 bases between them.

The J gene is TRBJ1-1, the V gene TRBV6-6; D uncertain. The CDR3 contains 12 residues. Germline V gene data show CDR1 as MNHNY and CDR2 as SVGAGI (reference sequence). V lost 6 bases and J 7 bases, leaving 12 bases between the germline ends. The CDR3, as DNA: TGTGCCAGCAGAATAACAGACGATGAAGCTTTCTTT. This encodes CASRITDDEAFF.

The chain couples TRBV5-1 to TRBJ2-3, with 9 nucleotides matching TRBD2. Germline CDR1 SGHRS, CDR2 YFSETQ. After removal of 3 bases from V and 10 bases from J, the junction contained 9 bases not matched to a gene. This CDR3 has 14 residues. CDR3 nucleotides: TGCGCCAGCAGCTGGGCTAGCGGGGAAGAGGCGCAGTATTTT. Translation: CASSWASGEEAQYF.

This chain links TRBV5-6 with TRBJ2-7, with D perhaps given as TRBD1 or TRBD2 (6 bases each). Trimming took 1 base from V and 2 from J, leaving 13 bases between them. This CDR3 comprises 15 residues. Germline CDR1 SGHDT, CDR2 YYEEEE. CDR3 in DNA: TGTGCCAGCAGCTTGAGGGGGGCCGATCCCTACGAGCAGTACTTC. It codes for CASSLRGADPYEQYF.

This sequence joins TRBV9 and TRBJ1-1, with D possibly matching TRBD1 (6 bases). CDR1 is SGDLS, CDR2 YYNGEE, per germline. Trimming shortened V by 3 bases and J by 3 bases, and 18 bases separated the two germline ends. The CDR3 length is 16 residues. The CDR3 nucleotides are TGTGCCAGCAGCGCCGGACAGCCCTATCCGGACACTGAAGCTTTCTTT. This sequence encodes CASSAGQPYPDTEAFF.

V is TRBV6-2 or TRBV6-3 and J is TRBJ1-3; D perhaps matches TRBD1 (5 bases). V was pared by 5 bases and J by 0 bases, with 17 bases between. This CDR3 spans 17 amino acids. Germline V gene sequence: CDR1 MNHEY, CDR2 SVGEGT. This chain's CDR3 is CASSTLTGGTSGNTIYF. CDR3 sequence (DNA): TGTGCCAGCAGTACCCTCACTGGCGGGACCTCTGGAAACACCATATATTTT.

The chain recombines TRBV30 with TRBJ1-3; 7 bases are a match to TRBD1. Germline CDR1 GTSNPN, CDR2 SVGIG (reference sequence). The V segment lost 4 bases and the J segment 4 bases; nucleotides outside the gene matches: 4. The CDR3 spans 13 residues. CDR3 region: CAWITGVGNTIYF. The CDR3 DNA reads TGTGCCTGGATCACAGGGGTAGGAAACACCATATATTTT. The whole variable domain, remainder taken from reference TRBV30 and TRBJ1-3, is SQTIHQWPATLVQPVGSPLSLECTVEGTSNPNLYWYRQAAGRGLQLLFYSVGIGQISSEVPQNLSASRPQDRQFILSSKKLLLSDSGFYLCAWITGVGNTIYFGEGSWLTVV.

J is TRBJ1-1 and V is TRBV30, with D hard to call. Germline CDR1 reads GTSNPN; CDR2 reads SVGIG (reference sequence). This CDR3 is built from 13 residues. V was cut by 2 bases and J by 8 bases, with 15 bases left in between. As DNA, the CDR3 is TGTGCCTGGAGTCAAGTCCGGGCCACCGAAGCTTTCTTT. Its protein is CAWSQVRATEAFF.

The V and J genes are TRBV2 and TRBJ2-7, with D possibly matching TRBD2 (6 bases). The CDR3 is made up of 15 amino acids. Germline CDR1 and CDR2: SNHLY and FYNNEI. The V end lost 4 bases, the J end lost 0 bases, and 13 bases lay between the germline ends. Here the CDR3 DNA reads TGTGCCAGCAGTGGGGAGGCCGAAAGCTCCTACGAGCAGTACTTC. Its translation: CASSGEAESSYEQYF.